This T cell receptor beta chain was found in a study of blood T cell repertoires in COVID-19. Study-wide background: T cells, B-cell-depleted T cells, or PBMCs provided the cDNA or gDNA that served as material.

Clones were read by immunoSEQ multiplex PCR, and TCRdb kept only the in-frame ones, dropping some. The data hold approximately 320,000 clones, with just under 90% observed a single time. The germline V gene encodes CDR1 MNHEY and CDR2 SVGAGI. CDR3 length equals 12 residues. V lost 4 bases and J lost 6, with 9 bases in between. The source of this sequence is a young woman with COVID-19, enrolled during active disease. The sequenced material came from peripheral blood. The chain is built from TRBV6-5 and TRBJ1-1; perhaps TRBD1 as D (6 bases). The CDR3 sequence is CASSLQGAEAFF. For the CDR3, the DNA is TGTGCCAGCAGTTTACAGGGAGCTGAAGCTTTCTTT.